The clone carrying this TCR beta chain showed up just once. Its antigen is as yet unknown. V was pared by 5 bases and J by 1 base, with 13 bases between. Per the germline V gene, CDR1 is SGHVS and CDR2 is FQNEAQ. CDR3 size: 15 residues. The source of the sample is a study of cytomegalovirus exposure and HLA in healthy donors. This PCR relied on a set of 60 Vbeta primers and 13 Jbeta primers. Profiled with immunoSEQ multiplex PCR; TCRdb holds only in-frame clones, not every one. Among roughly 200,000 clones listed, around 84% were seen once. Points from the study as a whole: An apparent linkage of common viral pathogens to several of the most significant clusters emerged in a later analysis.

The chain combines TRBV7-8 with TRBJ2-3, with D possibly TRBD2 on 6 matching bases. Specimen: PBMCs. This receptor was taken from a man aged 35-49 years in good health and CMV-seropositive. CDR3 coding DNA: TGTGCCAGCAGCCTAGTGGCTAGCGGCACAGATACGCAGTATTTT. The encoded protein is CASSLVASGTDTQYF.